The following is a T cell receptor beta chain sequence with its context. For the second PCR, which ran for about 6 to 11 cycles, a sample-barcoded 5' primer and a J-beta primer mix were used. Each cDNA molecule was tagged by a template-switch adaptor with 12 random nucleotides. Via MiXCR, TCRdb re-called the 5' RACE reads, giving one row per CDR3 protein. This table has roughly 800,000 distinct CDR3 sequences, 25% appearing once. This sample was taken from a study of blood T cells in healthy people across ages. Trimming removed 0 bases at V and 4 bases at J, with 14 bases between. The CDR3 loop spans 16 amino acids. Germline V gene lookup returns CDR1 SGHDT and CDR2 YYEEEE. Individuals who donated were healthy Caucasians from Russia aged roughly 6 to 100. These data also featured in a second study, about T cells of mothers and their children. From that paper: The cDNA synthesis received all extracted RNA, at around 1.5 ug per 15 ul.

The TCR was taken from a boy aged 5-17 years in good health. This chain joins TRBV5-6 and TRBJ2-1, with D maybe TRBD2 (5 bases). What was sequenced was blood. The CDR3 sequence is CASSLVLRDPYNEQFF. DNA for the CDR3: TGTGCCAGCAGCTTGGTCCTACGGGATCCGTACAATGAGCAGTTCTTC.